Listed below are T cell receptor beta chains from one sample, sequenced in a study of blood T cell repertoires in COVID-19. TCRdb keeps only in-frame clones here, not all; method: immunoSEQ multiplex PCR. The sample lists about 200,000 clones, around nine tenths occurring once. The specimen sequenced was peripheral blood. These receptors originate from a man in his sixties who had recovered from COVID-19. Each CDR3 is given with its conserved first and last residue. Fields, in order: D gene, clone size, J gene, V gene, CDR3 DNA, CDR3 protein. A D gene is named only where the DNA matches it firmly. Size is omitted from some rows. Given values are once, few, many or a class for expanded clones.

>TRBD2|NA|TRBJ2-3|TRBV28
TGTGCCAGCAGTTCCGCGGGACTAGCAGCAGATACGCAGTATTTT
CASSSAGLAADTQYF
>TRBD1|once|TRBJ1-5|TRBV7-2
TGTGCCAGCAGCGAGGACAGGGGGCTAGGTCAGCCCCAGCATTTT
CASSEDRGLGQPQHF
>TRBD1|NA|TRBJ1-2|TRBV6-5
TGTGCCAGCAGTACCCGGGACAGAAGCTATGGCTACACCTTC
CASSTRDRSYGYTF
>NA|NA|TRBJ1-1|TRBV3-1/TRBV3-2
TGTGCCAGCAGCCAAGGAGGTTTCGGGACTCCCGCTTTCTTT
CASSQGGFGTPAFF
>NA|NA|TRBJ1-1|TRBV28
TGTGCCAGCACCACCCCGGGATTGGAAGCTTTCTTT
CASTTPGLEAFF
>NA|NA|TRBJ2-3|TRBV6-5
TGTGCCAGCAGGTTGACAGGCGCCAGCACAGATACGCAGTATTTT
CASRLTGASTDTQYF
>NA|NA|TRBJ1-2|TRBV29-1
TGCAGCGTTGACCCGAACTATGGCTACACCTTC
CSVDPNYGYTF
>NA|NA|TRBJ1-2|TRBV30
TGTGCCTGGAGTGTGGGAGGTCGCTACACCTTC
CAWSVGGRYTF
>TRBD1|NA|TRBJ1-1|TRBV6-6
TGTGCCAGCAGACCCCCGGACAGGGAAGCTTTCTTT
CASRPPDREAFF
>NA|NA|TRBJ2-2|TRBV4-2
TGTGCCAGCAGCCAAGGCGTCGGAGGGGTGGCCGGGGAGCTGTTTTTT
CASSQGVGGVAGELFF
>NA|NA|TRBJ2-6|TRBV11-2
TGTGCCAGCAGCTTAGCAGGGTCTGGGGCCAACGTCCTGACTTTC
CASSLAGSGANVLTF
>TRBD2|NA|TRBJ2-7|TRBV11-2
TGTGCCAGCAGTTTCGGACTAGCCTACGAGCAGTACTTC
CASSFGLAYEQYF
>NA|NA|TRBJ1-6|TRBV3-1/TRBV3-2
TGTGCCAGCAGCCAAACAAATTCACCCCTCCACTTT
CASSQTNSPLHF
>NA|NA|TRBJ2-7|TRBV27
TGTGCCAGCCCTAAAGAGTACTTC
CASPKEYF
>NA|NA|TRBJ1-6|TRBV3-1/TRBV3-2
TGTGCCAGCAGCCAGCGGGGGCAGGAGTCACCCCTCCACTTT
CASSQRGQESPLHF
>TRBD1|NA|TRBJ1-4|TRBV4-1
TGCGCCAGCAGCCAAGAGGGCACAGGGGATAATGAAAAACTGTTTTTT
CASSQEGTGDNEKLFF